The 9 T cell receptor beta chains below all came from one sample that was sequenced in a study of T cells in Graves' hyperthyroidism and ophthalmopathy. TCR beta CDR3 regions were amplified from RNA. An initial round of RT-PCR targeting the TCR CDR3 relied on the HTBI primer set. MiXCR was run by TCRdb on the multiplex PCR reads, yielding one entry per CDR3 protein. The sample has roughly 380,000 distinct CDR3 sequences, roughly 13% seen once. Sequencing input: blood. These receptors came from a man between 25 and 39 years old with Graves' hyperthyroidism that later progressed to Graves' ophthalmopathy.

The chain links TRBV28 to TRBJ1-4, with 9 bases matching TRBD1. V trimming: 4 bases; J trimming: 8 bases; junction bases outside the gene matches: 8. Germline lookup yields CDR1 MDHEN and CDR2 SYDVKM. This CDR3 comprises 15 residues. This chain's CDR3 is CASSSPGQGYEKLFF. The CDR3 nucleotides are TGTGCCAGCAGTTCACCGGGACAGGGATACGAAAAACTGTTTTTT.

This clonotype was observed at least ten times. The J gene is TRBJ2-5, the V gene TRBV20-1; 16 nucleotides match TRBD2. Germline assignment: CDR1 DFQATT and CDR2 SNEGSKA (reference sequence). Unmatched junction bases numbered 0, after V lost 6 bases and J lost 2 bases. This CDR3 is built from 14 residues. In DNA form, the CDR3 reads TGCAGTGCGGGACTAGCGGGGGGGCAAGAGACCCAGTACTTC. It specifies CSAGLAGGQETQYF.

This clonotype was found a few times. This chain uses TRBV6-1 with TRBJ1-1, with D possibly TRBD1 on 5 matching bases. The germline gives CDR1 MNHNS, CDR2 SASEGT. The V and J ends lost 9 bases and 0 bases respectively, with 8 bases between them. The CDR3 spans 12 residues. The CDR3 spells CASLGVNTEAFF. CDR3 coding DNA: TGTGCCAGTTTAGGGGTGAACACTGAAGCTTTCTTT.

J is TRBJ1-1 and V is TRBV18, with unresolved D. Germline V CDR1 and CDR2: KGHSH, LQKENI. V was cut by 2 bases and J by 12 bases, with 13 bases left in between. The CDR3 loop spans 12 amino acids. Here the CDR3 reads CASSPGVGWPFF. The CDR3 DNA is TGTGCCAGCTCACCAGGGGTAGGGTGGCCTTTCTTT.

The genes are TRBV10-3 and TRBJ2-7, with TRBD2 matching over 8 bases. The CDR3 totals 18 residues. The ends lost 6 bases at V and 0 bases at J; junction bases unmatched: 16. Germline CDR1 reads ENHRY; CDR2 reads SYGVKD. The CDR3 loop is CAIRGRDNSGEDSYEQYF. CDR3 nucleotide sequence: TGTGCCATCAGGGGCCGGGACAATAGCGGGGAAGACTCCTACGAGCAGTACTTC.

This clonotype was seen ten or more times. The J gene is TRBJ2-3, the V gene TRBV7-3; D gene ambiguous. The CDR3 loop spans 18 amino acids. Germline V gene data show CDR1 as SGHTA and CDR2 as FQGTGA. V gave up 4 bases and J gave up 2 bases, with 22 bases separating them. In nucleotides, the CDR3 is TGTGCCAGCAGCTCCGGGCCAGGCGCTTATCTCGACACAGATACGCAGTATTTT. Protein: CASSSGPGAYLDTDTQYF.

This clonotype showed up many times. The chain employs TRBV11-3 and TRBJ1-2, with 7 positions matching TRBD1. Germline CDR1 is SGHNT and CDR2 is YENEEA. The CDR3 is 15 amino acids. The trim removed 2 bases at V and 4 bases at J, leaving 7 bases unmatched. The CDR3 sequence is CASSLRGQSGYGYTF. The DNA for the CDR3 is TGTGCCAGCAGCTTAAGGGGGCAATCGGGCTATGGCTACACCTTC.

The chain joins TRBV6-5 to TRBJ1-2; 7 bases match TRBD1. CDR1 is MNHEY and CDR2 is SVGAGI in the germline V gene. CDR3 length: 13 residues. V was pared by 2 bases and J by 7 bases, with 4 bases of the junction left unmatched. In DNA, the CDR3 is TGTGCCAGCAGTTACGGACAGGTCACTGGCTACACCTTC. It encodes CASSYGQVTGYTF.

This clonotype was picked up a small number of times. The chain couples TRBV7-9 to TRBJ1-2, with 9 bases that match TRBD1. CDR3 size: 14 residues. Germline V lookup: CDR1 SEHNR, CDR2 FQNEAQ (reference sequence). With 10 bases clipped from V and 3 bases from J, the junction kept 9 bases outside the gene matches. CDR3 DNA sequence: TGTGCCACCTGGACAGGGGTTAAGGACTATGGCTACACCTTC. Residues: CATWTGVKDYGYTF. Looking up the rest from reference TRBV7-9 and TRBJ1-2 gives the full variable domain: DTGVSQNPRHKITKRGQNVTFRCDPISEHNRLYWYRQTLGQGPEFLTYFQNEAQLEKSRLLSDRFSAERPKGSFSTLEIQRTEQGDSAMYLCATWTGVKDYGYTFGSGTRLTVV.